The 20 T cell receptor beta chains in this list originate from one sample, sequenced in a study of blood T cell repertoires in COVID-19. The method was immunoSEQ multiplex PCR; TCRdb's version includes in-frame clones alone and lacks a portion of them. The table lists roughly 190,000 clones, approximately 73% of them singletons. The sample comprised PBMCs or T cells enriched from blood (not recorded which). These receptors all stem from a woman in her forties or fifties with acute COVID-19.

J is TRBJ1-5 and V is TRBV6-5; D is uncertain. This CDR3 comprises 14 residues. Trimming pared 6 bases from V and 7 bases from J, leaving 16 bases between. CDR1 is MNHEY, CDR2 SVGAGI, per germline. DNA of the CDR3: TGTGCCAGCAGCAAGAGGGTGGCGGGGCAGCCCCAGCATTTT. Its translation: CASSKRVAGQPQHF.

The chain joins TRBV6-5 to TRBJ1-1, with TRBD1 as a possible D gene (6 bases). Germline V gene lookup returns CDR1 MNHEY and CDR2 SVGAGI. V dropped 7 bases and J dropped 1 base, with 16 bases sitting between them. The CDR3 extends over 15 amino acids. The CDR3 bases are TGTGCCAGCAAGAGGCCAGGGGACCAGAACACTGAAGCTTTCTTT. Protein product: CASKRPGDQNTEAFF.

On this clone itself: The sample contains more than one DNA sequence encoding this CDR3. The V gene is TRBV29-1, the J gene TRBJ1-3; D is possibly TRBD1 (6 bases). Germline CDR1 and CDR2: SQVTM and ANQGSEA. The CDR3 has 13 residues. V lost 6 bases and J lost 0, with 9 bases in between. The CDR3 DNA follows: TGCAGCGTAGGACAGAGCTCTGGAAACACCATATATTTT. Protein: CSVGQSSGNTIYF.

V gene TRBV5-1 combines with J gene TRBJ1-1; 8 bases line up with TRBD1. The V segment lost 0 bases and the J segment 1 base; nucleotides outside the gene matches: 5. The CDR3 consists of 16 residues. Germline V CDR1 and CDR2: SGHRS, YFSETQ. CDR3 sequence reads: CASSLGSTGGNTEAFF. The CDR3 DNA reads as TGCGCCAGCAGCTTGGGGTCCACAGGGGGGAACACTGAAGCTTTCTTT.

This chain connects TRBV29-1 to TRBJ1-1; no firm D call. This CDR3 is 12 amino acids long. CDR1 is SQVTM and CDR2 is ANQGSEA in the germline V gene. Trimming left V 4 bases short and J 8 bases short, with 14 bases between. Here the CDR3 DNA reads TGCAGCGTTGGGCAGCGATTAGCAGAAGCTTTCTTT. Its protein product is CSVGQRLAEAFF.

The chain has TRBV7-6 and TRBJ1-6, with D unresolved. Germline CDR1 is SGHVS and CDR2 is FNYEAQ. Trimming took 5 bases from V and 10 from J, leaving 12 bases between them. The CDR3 length is 13 residues. CDR3 amino acids: CASSPGRESPLHF. In DNA, the CDR3 is TGTGCCAGCAGCCCGGGAAGGGAGTCACCCCTCCACTTT. Full variable domain (remainder filled in from reference TRBV7-6 and TRBJ1-6): GAGVSQSPRYKVTKRGQDVALRCDPISGHVSLYWYRQALGQGPEFLTYFNYEAQQDKSGLPNDRFSAERPEGSISTLTIQRTEQRDSAMYRCASSPGRESPLHFGNGTRLTVT.

This clone turned up a few times. The DNA of the CDR3 is TGTGCCATCAGTGACAGGGGAGGGAGAGAGACCCAGTACTTC. Its protein product is CAISDRGGRETQYF. The chain carries TRBV10-3 and TRBJ2-5; D perhaps matches TRBD2 (7 bases). The ends were cut back, 3 bases at V and 4 bases at J, with 12 bases in the middle. Germline V gene sequence: CDR1 ENHRY, CDR2 SYGVKD. CDR3 length: 14 residues.

This rearrangement joins TRBV29-1 to TRBJ2-3, with 7 bases lining up with TRBD1. This CDR3 is 13 amino acids long. Unmatched junction bases numbered 10, after V lost 7 bases and J lost 6 bases. Germline-derived CDR1 and CDR2 are SQVTM and ANQGSEA. This CDR3 reads CSGADRKADTQYF. CDR3 in DNA: TGCAGCGGCGCGGACAGGAAAGCCGATACGCAGTATTTT.

The chain combines TRBV5-4 with TRBJ2-5; TRBD1 agrees at 9 bases. J was trimmed by 4 bases and V by 5 bases; bases with no gene match: 15. This CDR3 is built from 17 residues. From germline, CDR1 is SGHNT and CDR2 YYREEE (reference sequence). CDR3 region: CASRKNVPGQGGETQYF. CDR3 coding DNA: TGTGCCAGCAGGAAAAACGTGCCGGGACAGGGAGGAGAGACCCAGTACTTC.

This CDR3 is CASSLGGQVLPVGGYTF. The CDR3 DNA reads as TGCGCCAGCAGCTTGGGCGGACAGGTCCTTCCGGTCGGGGGCTACACCTTC. The chain employs TRBV5-1 and TRBJ1-2; 7 nucleotides line up with TRBD1. V shed 0 bases and J 8 bases; nucleotides not matched to a gene: 16. This CDR3 contains 17 residues. The V gene's germline CDR1 is SGHRS and CDR2 YFSETQ.

The rearrangement links TRBV24-1 to TRBJ2-7, with 11 bases lining up with TRBD1. Germline V gene sequence: CDR1 KGHDR, CDR2 SFDVKD. The CDR3 has 12 amino acids. Trimming cost V 11 bases and J 1 base; bases outside gene matches: 0. The CDR3 region has the DNA TGTGCCAGGGACAGGGGGTCCTACGAGCAGTACGTC. Residues: CARDRGSYEQYV.

This clone was detected only once. The chain couples TRBV5-1 to TRBJ1-1, with TRBD1 as a possible D gene (5 bases). This CDR3 has 14 residues. CDR1 is SGHRS and CDR2 is YFSETQ in the germline V gene. Trimming shortened V by 6 bases and J by 5 bases, and 17 bases separated the two germline ends. CDR3 sequence: CASTRSWGVTEAFF. The CDR3 DNA reads TGCGCCAGCACCCGTTCGTGGGGGGTAACTGAAGCTTTCTTT.

The rearrangement joins TRBV28 to TRBJ1-2; 7 nucleotides line up with TRBD1. This CDR3 is built from 14 residues. In germline, CDR1 is MDHEN, CDR2 SYDVKM. Germline trimming cut 6 bases from V and 4 bases from J; bases unmatched to any gene: 8. Written as DNA, the CDR3 is TGTGCCAGCAGCACCCGACAGGGCCGCTATGGCTACACCTTC. The encoded protein is CASSTRQGRYGYTF.

The chain joins TRBV19 to TRBJ2-1; D perhaps matches TRBD1 (5 bases). The CDR3 covers 14 residues. V was pared by 7 bases and J by 6 bases, with 16 bases between. Germline assignment: CDR1 LNHDA and CDR2 SQIVND (reference sequence). CDR3: CASIPEQASNEQFF. In DNA form, the CDR3 reads TGTGCCAGTATCCCCGAACAGGCGTCCAATGAGCAGTTCTTC.

V usage is TRBV7-9 and J usage is TRBJ1-2, with D uncertain. Trimming left V 2 bases short and J 4 bases short, with 11 bases between. In germline, CDR1 is SEHNR, CDR2 FQNEAQ (reference sequence). This CDR3 contains 14 residues. The CDR3 is CASSLTGSGYGYTF. CDR3 DNA sequence: TGTGCCAGCAGCTTAACCGGGAGCGGCTATGGCTACACCTTC.

V usage is TRBV2 and J usage is TRBJ2-7; 12 positions agree with TRBD2. The CDR3 is made up of 16 amino acids. CDR1 is SNHLY, CDR2 FYNNEI, per germline. The CDR3 protein is CLPCPPSGGARNEQYV. The CDR3 DNA reads TGTCTCCCCTGCCCCCCTAGCGGGGGGGCTAGAAACGAGCAGTACGTC.

The chain employs TRBV19 and TRBJ2-3; 13 nucleotides align to TRBD2. This CDR3 is 22 amino acids long. J lost 1 base, V lost 3 bases, and 19 bases had no gene match. The germline CDR1 and CDR2 sequences are LNHDA and SQIVND (reference sequence). The CDR3 DNA reads as TGTGCCAGTAGTATGGGTACGATGACTAGCGGGGGGTTTCATTTAGGCACAGATACGCAGTATTTT. It translates to CASSMGTMTSGGFHLGTDTQYF.

The CDR3 protein is CASRTDRVGGYTF. Written as DNA, the CDR3 is TGTGCCAGTAGAACGGACAGGGTGGGCGGCTACACCTTC. This rearrangement joins TRBV19 to TRBJ1-2; TRBD1 matches at 8 bases. V dropped 6 bases and J dropped 8; count of bases not matched to a gene: 8. CDR3 length: 13 amino acids. The germline gives CDR1 LNHDA, CDR2 SQIVND (reference sequence).

This clone has only a few counts. This chain uses TRBV2 with TRBJ1-6; D is undetermined. This CDR3 has 16 amino acids. V lost 6 bases to trimming and J lost 7 bases, with 19 bases between them. Germline V gene data show CDR1 as SNHLY and CDR2 as FYNNEI. Here the CDR3 DNA reads TGTGCCAGCAGCACCCGGAGGCGGGGTGTAAATTCACCCCTCCACTTT. Translated, it gives CASSTRRRGVNSPLHF.

The chain couples TRBV5-1 to TRBJ1-6, with TRBD1 matching over 8 bases. V gave up 1 base and J gave up 7 bases; unmatched junction bases: 4. Germline V gene data show CDR1 as SGHRS and CDR2 as YFSETQ. This CDR3 is built from 15 residues. The CDR3 DNA sequence: TGCGCCAGCAGCTTGATAGACAGGGGAAATTCACCCCTCCACTTT. Translating it yields CASSLIDRGNSPLHF. Based on the CDR3 plus reference TRBV5-1 and TRBJ1-6, the full variable domain is KAGVTQTPRYLIKTRGQQVTLSCSPISGHRSVSWYQQTPGQGLQFLFEYFSETQRNKGNFPGRFSGRQFSNSRSEMNVSTLELGDSALYLCASSLIDRGNSPLHFGNGTRLTVT.